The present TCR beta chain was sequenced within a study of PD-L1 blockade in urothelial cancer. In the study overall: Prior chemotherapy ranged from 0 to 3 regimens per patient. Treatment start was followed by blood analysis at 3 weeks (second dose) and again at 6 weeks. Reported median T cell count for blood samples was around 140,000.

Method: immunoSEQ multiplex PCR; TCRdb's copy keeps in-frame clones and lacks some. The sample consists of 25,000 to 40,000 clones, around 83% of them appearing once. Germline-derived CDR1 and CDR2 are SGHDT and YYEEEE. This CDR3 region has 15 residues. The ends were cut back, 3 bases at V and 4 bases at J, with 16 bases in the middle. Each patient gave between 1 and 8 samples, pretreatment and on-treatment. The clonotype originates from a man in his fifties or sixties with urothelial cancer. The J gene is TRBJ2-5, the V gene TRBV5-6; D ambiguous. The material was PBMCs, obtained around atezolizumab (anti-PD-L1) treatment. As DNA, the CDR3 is TGTGCCAGCAGCTACCAGGTAGGAAGAAGAGAGACCCAGTACTTC. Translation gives CASSYQVGRRETQYF. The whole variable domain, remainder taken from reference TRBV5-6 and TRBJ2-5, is DAGVTQSPTHLIKTRGQQVTLRCSPKSGHDTVSWYQQALGQGPQFIFQYYEEEERQRGNFPDRFSGHQFPNYSSELNVNALLLGDSALYLCASSYQVGRRETQYFGPGTRLLVL.